This T cell receptor beta chain was documented in a study of cytomegalovirus exposure and HLA in healthy donors. As concerns this clone: Its target is unknown.

Study findings and constraints: It was confirmed in vitro that three of the CMV-associated chains were specific for CMV antigens. According to reports, the classifier identified cytomegalovirus status with high specificity and sensitivity. Previously analyzed data showed that most TCR beta V segments were productive at a frequency of about 87% or about 30%. Cytomegalovirus association was listed for 170 or so TCR beta chains.

The PCR employed 60 Vbeta primers together with 13 Jbeta primers. TCRdb keeps only in-frame clones here, not all; method: immunoSEQ multiplex PCR. The sample shows roughly 80,000 clones, about 88% of them seen only once. The CDR3 extends over 15 amino acids. V was trimmed by 7 bases and J by 0 bases, leaving 10 bases between them. Germline CDR1 reads MDHEN; CDR2 reads SYDVKM. Material for sequencing was PBMCs. This sequence was found in a woman between 45 and 60 years old in good health and CMV-seronegative. The chain carries TRBV28 and TRBJ2-6, with D unresolved. The CDR3 protein is CASTPRYSGANVLTF. The CDR3 DNA reads as TGTGCCAGCACCCCTCGCTACTCTGGGGCCAACGTCCTGACTTTC.